The sequence of this T cell receptor (beta chain) was determined in a study of shared T cell receptors in the human thymus (dated by TCRdb to 2020 to 2022). With respect to the entire study: The study investigated the way shared, self-reactive T-cell receptor alpha chains are produced in the human thymus.

The protocol used for the library was the immunoSEQ multiplex PCR assay. TCRdb carries this immuneACCESS record with in-frame sequences only. Its versions omit some clonotypes, under half of them owing to an unresolved V gene in the studies checked, with the rest unexplained. This sample holds under 850,000 clones; 88% were observed only once. In total, the top ten clones hold approximately 0.01% of the sample. For this clone: The clone's antigen remains unknown. No base quality values were provided; no much bigger clone lies one nucleotide off.

This sample was also put to use in a study of human thymus T cells. The other study reports the following: Immunologically healthy infants undergoing open corrective cardiac surgery for congenital heart defects in Finland were used as donors. Thymus tissue was collected as surgical resects that were removed during corrective cardiac surgery. Both the thymic and the peripheral blood repertoires appeared to show biased V and J gene segment usage. The related research found that thymic TCR repertoires overlapped highly between unrelated individuals. The study used under 10 infant thymus samples plus four related peripheral blood samples to characterize TCR alpha and beta repertoires. The cohort included about six male and two female infants, with donor ages spanning 7 to 244 days. Thymocytes were mechanically released from the tissue and were stored as pellets of about 9-33 million cells at -70 degrees C. A QIAsymphony instrument was used to extract genomic DNA from frozen cell pellets. Using the immunoSEQ multiplex PCR assay, the TCRB and TCRAD loci were amplified from a standardized quantity of quality-controlled genomic DNA. The V(D)J region was spanned by amplicons of a length sufficient to cover the CDR3 and to identify V and J genes. Through the commercial immunoSEQ service, the amplicons were sequenced on an Illumina platform. Primer bias and sequencing errors were corrected using previously described methods, and TCRAD and TCRB definitions followed the IMGT database. Repertoires were analysed with immunoSEQ Analyzer 3.0 and VDJTools, covering basic statistics, V/J segment usage, diversity estimates, rarefaction and pairwise overlap. Diversity was estimated using the Chao1, ChaoE, Efron-Thisted, Shannon and inverse Simpson indices, and was also estimated on datasets down-sampled to the size of the smallest sample. For repertoire overlap, CDR3 nucleotide sequence, V gene and J gene had to match strictly, and clustering was done by Jaccard-based multidimensional scaling. On average, approximately 790,000 unique TCRB clonotypes were obtained from thymus samples, compared with 65,000 to 90,000 from blood samples.

The sequence derives from a boy under two years old with a congenital heart defect. Donor details come from another sample of the same person, matched by shared clones. What was sequenced was thymocytes.

The bases read TGTGCCAGCAGTACGACAGGGGCTCCATACAATGAGCAGTTCTTC. Translated, this is CASSTTGAPYNEQFF. The sequence joins TRBV28 to TRBJ2-1; 8 central bases correspond to TRBD1. The germline V gene sets CDR1 to MDHEN and CDR2 to SYDVKM. V and J are trimmed by 5 bases and 4 bases, and the gene matches miss 7 bases of the junction. The CDR3 measures 15 amino acids from cysteine to phenylalanine. Of all the DNA, just the CDR3 is kept, 45 bases in frame from base 1.